The clone carrying this T cell receptor beta chain was detected only once. Its antigen is unknown. These data belong to a study of beta chain features in type 1 diabetes. Whole-study results and caveats: When cDNA is sequenced, cells with high TCR expression could be over-represented. Type 1 diabetes patients showed a moderate but significant shortening of TCRB CDR3s in all four CD4+ subsets.

Since all of the isolated RNA was reverse transcribed, expressed TCRB transcripts were what got sequenced. The assay was immunoSEQ multiplex PCR, and TCRdb's table has in-frame clones only and misses some. The table includes approximately 50,000 clones, about three fifths detected once. This clonotype was obtained from a woman younger than 45 with type 1 diabetes. Source material: stem cell memory CD4+ T cells from blood.

The CDR3 DNA reads TGTGCCAGCAGCTTGGAAGGCGGGAGGGATCAGCAGTACTTC. Protein product: CASSLEGGRDQQYF. This chain links TRBV5-5 with TRBJ2-7; 9 bases line up with TRBD2. CDR1 and CDR2 (germline): SGHKS, YYEKEE (reference sequence). The CDR3 loop spans 14 amino acids. J was trimmed by 8 bases and V by 0 bases; bases with no gene match: 6.